Below are 21 T cell receptor beta chains sequenced from a single sample in a study of T cell clonality in common variable immunodeficiency. TCRdb's table, derived via immunoSEQ multiplex PCR, lists solely in-frame clones and lacks some. The sample has 40,000 to 45,000 clones, none seen only once. The source material was peripheral blood mononuclear cells. Every receptor here comes from a person aged 18 to 69 in good health.

This clone was recorded at least ten times. With the read ending 3 residues before the CDR3 end, the germline J gene is used to fill in that end. V gene TRBV20-1 combines with J gene TRBJ1-1; D perhaps matches TRBD1 (6 bases). The V gene's germline CDR1 is DFQATT and CDR2 SNEGSKA (reference sequence). Trimming cost V 6 bases and J 4 bases, with 9 bases left between them. This CDR3 region has 11 residues. Incomplete CDR3 DNA: TGCAGTGCACGGGACACCACTGAA. Translation: CSARDTTE. The full CDR3 reads CSARDTTEAFF.

This clone occurred many times. Read data end 3 residues before the CDR3 end; the end is taken from the germline J gene. V and J are TRBV19 and TRBJ2-1; 8 bases fit TRBD2. The CDR3 contains 15 residues. Germline loops: CDR1 LNHDA, CDR2 SQIVND (reference sequence). V lost 7 bases, J lost 1 base, and 6 bases stayed unmatched. The CDR3 DNA, read in part, is TGTGCCAGTACCACCGGGGGGGCTTCCTACAATGAG. Protein: CASTTGGASYNE. Given in full, the CDR3 is CASTTGGASYNEQFF.

This clone was observed many times. Read coverage stops 3 residues before the CDR3 terminus; the germline J gene supplies the remainder. The same CDR3 also results from other DNA sequences found in this sample. This chain connects TRBV5-4 to TRBJ2-3, with 10 bases identical to TRBD2. Trimming cost V 3 bases and J 7 bases; bases outside gene matches: 11. Germline loops: CDR1 SGHNT, CDR2 YYREEE (reference sequence). This CDR3 spans 16 amino acids. CDR3 bases read: TGTGCCAGCAGCTCACGCTCTAGCGGGAGTGGTTATACG. Translating gives CASSSRSSGSGYT. From start to end, the CDR3 is CASSSRSSGSGYTQYF.

Regarding this clone: The CDR3 end falls 3 residues outside the read, so it is completed with the germline J gene. The chain carries TRBV5-1 and TRBJ2-7; 10 bases are a match to TRBD2. CDR3 length: 15 residues. Germline V gene data show CDR1 as SGHRS and CDR2 as YFSETQ. V dropped 1 base and J dropped 3; count of bases not matched to a gene: 4. The CDR3 DNA, read in part, is TGCGCCAGCAGCTTGTACCTAGCGGGAGTCTACGAG. Protein sequence: CASSLYLAGVYE. The whole CDR3 sequence reads CASSLYLAGVYEQYF.

There are many counts of this clone. The CDR3 goes on 3 residues after the read ends, and that part is filled in from the germline J gene. The chain links TRBV18 to TRBJ2-5, with 10 bases matching TRBD1. The CDR3 covers 14 residues. Trimming took 0 bases from V and 7 from J; bases not matched to a gene: 2. CDR1 and CDR2 (germline): KGHSH, LQKENI. The sequenced CDR3 bases are TGTGCCAGCTCACCACCAAGGACAGGGGGGACC. This sequence encodes CASSPPRTGGT. The full CDR3 is CASSPPRTGGTQYF.

This clone showed up many times. The read ends 3 residues early relative to the CDR3; the germline J gene fills the gap. This chain connects TRBV28 to TRBJ2-7, with 8 bases that match TRBD1. Germline CDR1 reads MDHEN; CDR2 reads SYDVKM. CDR3 length: 14 residues. J gave up 2 bases and V 5 bases, and 5 bases lay outside the gene matches. CDR3 DNA (partial): TGTGCCAGCAGTAAAAGGACAGGGACCTACGAG. It specifies CASSKRTGTYE. The CDR3 reads in full as CASSKRTGTYEQYF.

This clone was found many times. Sequencing ends 3 residues short of the CDR3 end; the germline J gene provides the rest. The V and J genes are TRBV28 and TRBJ2-7; TRBD1 matches at 7 bases. The V gene's germline CDR1 is MDHEN and CDR2 SYDVKM. The CDR3 has 16 residues. V shed 2 bases, J shed 6 bases, and the junction held 13 bases outside the gene matches. The CDR3 bases that were read are TGTGCCAGCAGTTTAAACAGGGGAGCCGAGCGGTGCGAG. It yields the protein CASSLNRGAERCE. The whole CDR3 sequence is CASSLNRGAERCEQYF.

This clone has at least ten counts. With the read ending 3 residues before the CDR3 end, the germline J gene is used to fill in that end. The V and J genes are TRBV19 and TRBJ1-1, with D unclear. The germline CDR1 and CDR2 sequences are LNHDA and SQIVND (reference sequence). The CDR3 is 14 residues long. Trimming took 4 bases from V and 0 from J, leaving 9 bases between them. CDR3 sequence: CASSTTGVNTEAFF. The DNA read from the CDR3 is TGTGCCAGTAGTACCACCGGGGTGAACACTGAA.

This clone was recorded at least ten times. The read ends 3 residues before the CDR3 terminus; that terminus is restored from the germline J gene. The chain is built from TRBV28 and TRBJ2-1; D gene ambiguous. Trimming left V 10 bases short and J 2 bases short, with 12 bases between. The V gene's germline CDR1 is MDHEN and CDR2 SYDVKM. The CDR3 length is 13 residues. CDR3 protein: CATLGTAYNEQFF. The CDR3 DNA, read in part, is TGTGCCACTCTCGGTACGGCCTACAATGAG.

There are a few counts of this clone. The CDR3 end lies 3 residues beyond the end of the read and is filled in from the germline J gene. The V call is TRBV5-4, the J call TRBJ2-7; D remains ambiguous. V was clipped by 4 bases and J by 0 bases, with 11 bases between them. The CDR3 totals 14 residues. Per germline, CDR1 SGHNT and CDR2 YYREEE (reference sequence). Incomplete CDR3 DNA: TGTGCCAGCAGCGTACCTTCGGGCTCCTACGAG. This gives the protein CASSVPSGSYE. Given in full, the CDR3 is CASSVPSGSYEQYF.

A remark on this clone: Coverage ceases 3 residues before the CDR3 finishes, and the germline J gene fills in the end. This chain connects TRBV6-1 to TRBJ1-2; no reliable D call. The CDR3 is made up of 15 amino acids. Germline loops: CDR1 MNHNS, CDR2 SASEGT. The DNA read from the CDR3 is TGTGCCAGCAGTGAAGTGGCTAGCGGGAGTGGCGAC. Its protein product is CASSEVASGSGD. The full CDR3 protein reads CASSEVASGSGDYTF.

A remark on this clone: With the read ending 3 residues before the CDR3 end, the germline J gene is used to fill in that end. The chain couples TRBV19 to TRBJ2-1; possible D gene TRBD2, 6 bases. The length of the CDR3 is 14 residues. Germline CDR1 and CDR2: LNHDA and SQIVND (reference sequence). V was pared by 6 bases and J by 9 bases, with 18 bases between. CDR3 in amino acids: CASSRGTGTGEQFF. Partial CDR3 DNA: TGTGCCAGTAGCCGTGGGACTGGAACGGGTGAG.

Ten or more counts support this clone. Read coverage stops 3 residues before the CDR3 terminus; the germline J gene supplies the remainder. This sequence joins TRBV2 and TRBJ2-3, with TRBD2 identical over 12 bases. CDR1 SNHLY and CDR2 FYNNEI come from the germline V gene. J was trimmed by 3 bases and V by 6 bases; bases with no gene match: 7. This CDR3 is 16 amino acids long. The CDR3 spells CASSLRTSGITDTQYF. Partial CDR3 DNA: TGTGCCAGCAGCCTGCGGACTAGCGGGATTACAGATACG.

This clone occurred many times. The sequenced fragment ends 3 residues before the CDR3 boundary, so the rest is inferred from the germline J gene. The J gene is TRBJ2-1, the V gene TRBV7-3; tentative D call: TRBD1 (6 bases). CDR1 and CDR2 from the germline V gene are SGHTA and FQGTGA. V was pared by 2 bases and J by 5 bases, with 10 bases between. The CDR3 runs to 14 residues. The part of the CDR3 DNA that was read is TGTGCCAGCAGCTTAGTTGGACAGAACAATGAG. It yields the protein CASSLVGQNNE. The whole CDR3 is CASSLVGQNNEQFF.

This clone was counted ten times or more. A read error may account for a junction end that differs from germline. The CDR3 end falls 3 residues outside the read, so it is completed with the germline J gene. The chain is built from TRBV7-7 and TRBJ2-5; no firm D call. This CDR3 spans 15 amino acids. Germline V gives CDR1 SSHAT, CDR2 FNYEAQ (reference sequence). This CDR3 is CASSLIPNARETQYF. The CDR3 DNA, read in part, is TGTGCTAGCAGCTTAATACCGAACGCTAGGGAGACC.

On this clone: The read terminates 3 residues ahead of where the CDR3 ends, so the germline J gene completes it. The rearrangement joins TRBV6-2 or TRBV6-3 to TRBJ1-2, with a tentative D call TRBD1 (6 bases). The CDR3 has 16 amino acids. The germline CDR1 and CDR2 sequences are MNHEY and SVGEGT. The CDR3 DNA, read in part, is TGTGCCAGCACCCCGGTAGGCAGACGGGACACAGATACC. It yields the protein CASTPVGRRDTDT. The complete CDR3 sequence is CASTPVGRRDTDTYTF.

This clone was seen ten or more times. Partial CDR3 DNA: TGTGCCAGCAGCAGCACCCCCTACGCCTACGAG. Translated, it gives CASSSTPYAYE. The complete CDR3 protein is CASSSTPYAYEQYF. The chain joins TRBV7-2 to TRBJ2-7; D is unresolved. The CDR3 end falls 3 residues outside the read, so it is completed with the germline J gene. Germline assignment: CDR1 SGHTA and CDR2 FQGNSA. V was shortened by 5 bases and J by 2 bases, with 13 bases between the two germline ends. The CDR3 runs 14 residues. Full variable domain (rest looked up from reference TRBV7-2 and TRBJ2-7): GAGVSQSPSNKVTEKGKDVELRCDPISGHTALYWYRQSLGQGLEFLIYFQGNSAPDKSGLPSDRFSAERTGGSVSTLTIQRTQQEDSAVYLCASSSTPYAYEQYFGPGTRLTVT.

As regards this clone: Read coverage stops 3 residues before the CDR3 terminus; the germline J gene supplies the remainder. The chain employs TRBV5-1 and TRBJ2-3, with D possibly TRBD2 on 5 matching bases. Germline CDR1 is SGHRS and CDR2 is YFSETQ. This CDR3 has 13 residues. CDR3 protein: CASSLGGPETQYF. The CDR3 DNA, read in part, is TGCGCCAGCAGCTTGGGCGGGCCGGAGACG. The complete variable domain, with remaining parts taken from reference TRBV5-1 and TRBJ2-3, reads KAGVTQTPRYLIKTRGQQVTLSCSPISGHRSVSWYQQTPGQGLQFLFEYFSETQRNKGNFPGRFSGRQFSNSRSEMNVSTLELGDSALYLCASSLGGPETQYFGPGTRLTVL.

This clone has at least ten counts. CDR3 sequence: CASSQRGEGADTQYF. The CDR3 DNA, read in part, is TGCGCCAGCAGCCAACGGGGGGAAGGAGCGGATACG. The chain has TRBV5-1 and TRBJ2-3; 7 bases are a match to TRBD2. Read data end 3 residues before the CDR3 end; the end is taken from the germline J gene. The length of the CDR3 is 15 residues. CDR1 is SGHRS and CDR2 is YFSETQ in the germline V gene. The V segment lost 4 bases and the J segment 6 bases; nucleotides outside the gene matches: 11.

This clone was seen more than once but under ten times. The sequenced CDR3 bases are TGTGCCAGCAGCCCGGAAGAGGGGAGCTCCTACGAC. This codes for CASSPEEGSSYD. The full CDR3 protein is CASSPEEGSSYDYTF. The rearrangement uses TRBV7-8 and TRBJ1-2; a possible D gene is TRBD1 (5 bases). The sequenced fragment ends 3 residues before the CDR3 boundary, so the rest is inferred from the germline J gene. Germline CDR1 is SGHVS and CDR2 is FQNEAQ. The length of the CDR3 is 15 residues.

The sample holds many counts of this clone. The CDR3 end lies 3 residues beyond the end of the read and is filled in from the germline J gene. V gene TRBV20-1 combines with J gene TRBJ2-7; the D is unclear. The V gene lost 8 bases and the J gene lost 2 bases, with 16 bases spanning the gap. The CDR3 length is 13 residues. Looked up from germline, CDR1 is DFQATT and CDR2 is SNEGSKA (reference sequence). The sequenced CDR3 bases are TGCAGTATTAAAAATCCCACTACCTACGAG. Translating it yields CSIKNPTTYE. The CDR3, in full, reads CSIKNPTTYEQYF.